This T cell receptor (beta chain) was documented in a study of T cells in women clearing cervical HPV infection. Average input was approximately 1,200 ng genomic DNA for immunoSEQ TCR beta CDR3 amplification. Libraries were prepared by immunoSEQ multiplex PCR; TCRdb keeps only in-frame clonotypes and omits some of them. In all, the sample yields roughly 30,000 clones. Study-wide points: CIN3+ cases had significantly higher TCR richness than controls; evenness did not differ.

In the case of this clone: Its antigen is as yet unknown.

Sequenced: blood buffy coat. The receptor was derived from a woman aged 18-69 years with a cervical HPV16 infection that either progressed to CIN3+ or cleared (not recorded which).

The chain's CDR3 is CASSAKTVNYGYTF. Incomplete CDR3 DNA: TGTGCCAGCAGCGCCAAGACAGTGAACTATGGC. The chain employs TRBV5-4 and TRBJ1-2; D perhaps matches TRBD1 (5 bases). The observed sequence ends 3 residues before the CDR3 terminus, with the missing tail filled in from the germline J gene. Germline V gene data show CDR1 as SGHNT and CDR2 as YYREEE (reference sequence). The CDR3 contains 14 residues. Between the trimmed V and J ends, which lost 4 bases and 2 bases, there was a span of 12 bases.